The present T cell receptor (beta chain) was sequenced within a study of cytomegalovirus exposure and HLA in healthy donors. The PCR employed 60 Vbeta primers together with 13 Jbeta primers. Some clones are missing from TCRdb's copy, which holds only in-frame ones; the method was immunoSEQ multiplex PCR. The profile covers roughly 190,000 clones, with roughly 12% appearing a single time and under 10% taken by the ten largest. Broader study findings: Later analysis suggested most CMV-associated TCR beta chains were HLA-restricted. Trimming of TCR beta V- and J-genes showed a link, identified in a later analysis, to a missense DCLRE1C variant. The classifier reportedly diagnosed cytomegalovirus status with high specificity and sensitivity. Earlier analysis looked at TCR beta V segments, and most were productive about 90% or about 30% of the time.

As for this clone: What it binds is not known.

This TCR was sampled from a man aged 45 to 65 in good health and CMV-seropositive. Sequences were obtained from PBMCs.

CDR3 DNA sequence: TGTGCCAGTAGCCACAGGGGGCCGAACACTGAAGCTTTCTTT. Protein product: CASSHRGPNTEAFF. The chain uses TRBV19 and TRBJ1-1; TRBD1 aligns across 9 bases. V lost 6 bases to trimming and J lost 1 base; unmatched junction nucleotides: 3. Germline V lookup: CDR1 LNHDA, CDR2 SQIVND (reference sequence). The CDR3 covers 14 residues.